One and the same sample provided the 21 T cell receptor beta chains below, sequenced in a study of cytotoxic CD8 clonotypes in ibrutinib-treated CLL. Sequencing used immunoSEQ multiplex PCR; TCRdb keeps in-frame clones, though not all of them. This sample yields a few hundred thousand clones, of which 67% are seen a single time; 6% to 6.5% belongs to the top ten. The sample consisted of PBMCs, taken after 36 months of ibrutinib treatment. The receptors were gathered from a human donor with chronic lymphocytic leukemia.

The chain is built from TRBV7-2 and TRBJ1-5; 9 nucleotides align to TRBD1. The CDR3 loop spans 16 amino acids. The V gene's germline CDR1 is SGHTA and CDR2 FQGNSA. The V segment lost 2 bases and the J segment 0 bases; nucleotides outside the gene matches: 2. Written as DNA, the CDR3 is TGTGCCAGCAGCTTAACAGGGGGCAGTAGCAATCAGCCCCAGCATTTT. This gives the protein CASSLTGGSSNQPQHF.

The chain carries TRBV19 and TRBJ2-2; the D gene is possibly TRBD2 (6 bases). Germline lookup yields CDR1 LNHDA and CDR2 SQIVND (reference sequence). The V gene lost 4 bases and the J gene lost 7 bases, with 19 bases spanning the gap. The CDR3 runs 16 residues. CDR3 sequence reads: CASSNLGGSRGGELFF. The CDR3 DNA follows: TGTGCCAGTAGTAACCTCGGGGGTTCTCGGGGCGGGGAGCTGTTTTTT.

The chain employs TRBV2 and TRBJ2-5; D is unresolved. V was clipped by 4 bases and J by 4 bases, with 13 bases between them. Germline V gene lookup returns CDR1 SNHLY and CDR2 FYNNEI. This CDR3 is built from 14 residues. CDR3 residues: CASSAAGGRETQYF. CDR3 bases: TGTGCCAGCAGTGCCGCAGGTGGTCGAGAGACCCAGTACTTC.

The chain couples TRBV7-6 to TRBJ2-3; 7 nucleotides agree with TRBD2. CDR3 length: 15 amino acids. Germline CDR1 reads SGHVS; CDR2 reads FNYEAQ. The V gene end was trimmed by 5 bases and the J gene end by 2 bases; junction bases not matched to a gene: 7. The CDR3 spells CASSISGRLTDTQYF. CDR3 DNA: TGTGCCAGCAGCATTAGCGGGCGACTCACAGATACGCAGTATTTT.

This clone was observed a few times. This rearrangement joins TRBV7-9 to TRBJ1-2; 7 nucleotides agree with TRBD1. This CDR3 comprises 13 residues. V shed 4 bases, J shed 8 bases, and the junction held 7 bases outside the gene matches. The V gene's germline CDR1 is SEHNR and CDR2 FQNEAQ (reference sequence). CDR3 region: CASSSQTGLGYTF. DNA for the CDR3: TGTGCCAGCAGCTCCCAGACAGGGTTAGGCTACACCTTC.

The chain links TRBV13 to TRBJ2-7, with TRBD2 identical over 12 bases. CDR1 and CDR2 (germline): PRHDT, FYEKMQ (reference sequence). The CDR3 covers 15 residues. Trimming took 5 bases from V and 5 from J; bases not matched to a gene: 7. CDR3 sequence (DNA): TGTGCCAGCAGCCCTAGCGGGGGGGCCGGAGACGAGCAGTACTTC. Protein sequence: CASSPSGGAGDEQYF.

CDR3 DNA: TGTGCCAGCTCAGCTACAGAGGGGAGCACTGAAGCTTTCTTT. Its translation is CASSATEGSTEAFF. This sequence joins TRBV18 and TRBJ1-1; D is perhaps TRBD1 (5 bases). The CDR3 totals 14 residues. V lost 5 bases, J lost 4 bases, and 14 bases lay in between. Germline V CDR1 and CDR2: KGHSH, LQKENI.

This clone was seen just once. V and J are TRBV6-5 and TRBJ1-4, with a tentative D call TRBD1 (5 bases). The CDR3 length is 15 residues. CDR1 is MNHEY, CDR2 SVGAGI, per germline. The ends were cut back, 2 bases at V and 1 base at J, with 8 bases in the middle. The CDR3 region is CASSYRGKTNEKLFF. As DNA, the CDR3 is TGTGCCAGCAGTTACCGGGGGAAAACTAATGAAAAACTGTTTTTT.

The chain couples TRBV9 to TRBJ2-2, with D tentatively TRBD1 or TRBD2 (5 bases each). The CDR3 runs to 14 residues. V lost 1 base and J 4 bases, leaving 8 bases between the germline ends. Germline CDR1 SGDLS, CDR2 YYNGEE. This chain's CDR3 is CASSVKGPTGELFF. DNA of the CDR3: TGTGCCAGCAGCGTAAAGGGACCCACCGGGGAGCTGTTTTTT.

V is TRBV5-6 and J is TRBJ2-7, with TRBD1 matching over 7 bases. Germline loops: CDR1 SGHDT, CDR2 YYEEEE. The ends lost 0 bases at V and 6 bases at J; junction bases unmatched: 3. CDR3 length equals 13 residues. The CDR3 loop reads CASSLAEGAEQYF. The CDR3 bases are TGTGCCAGCAGCTTGGCCGAGGGGGCCGAGCAGTACTTC.

This chain joins TRBV2 and TRBJ2-7, with D possibly TRBD1 on 5 matching bases. In germline, CDR1 is SNHLY, CDR2 FYNNEI. V lost 5 bases and J lost 0, with 11 bases in between. The CDR3 sequence is 14 residues long. The CDR3 loop reads CASSQGTPSYEQYF. CDR3 bases: TGTGCCAGCAGTCAGGGCACCCCCTCCTACGAGCAGTACTTC. Combining the CDR3 with reference TRBV2 and TRBJ2-7 gives the whole variable domain EPEVTQTPSHQVTQMGQEVILRCVPISNHLYFYWYRQILGQKVEFLVSFYNNEISEKSEIFDDQFSVERPDGSNFTLKIRSTKLEDSAMYFCASSQGTPSYEQYFGPGTRLTVT.

The V call is TRBV6-5, the J call TRBJ2-3, with D possibly TRBD1 on 6 matching bases. This CDR3 contains 12 residues. CDR1 is MNHEY and CDR2 is SVGAGI in the germline V gene. Trimming shortened V by 4 bases and J by 8 bases, and 10 bases separated the two germline ends. The CDR3 sequence: CASSFRGSTQYF. CDR3 bases: TGTGCCAGCAGTTTCAGGGGAAGTACGCAGTATTTT.

The rearrangement joins TRBV5-1 to TRBJ2-7; D ambiguous. Between the trimmed V and J ends, which lost 3 bases and 4 bases, there was a span of 5 bases. There are 11 residues in the CDR3. Per germline, CDR1 SGHRS and CDR2 YFSETQ. The CDR3 DNA reads TGCGCCAGCAGCTCAAGGTACGAGCAGTACTTC. Protein product: CASSSRYEQYF.

This chain links TRBV23-1 with TRBJ1-3; D remains ambiguous. TRBV23-1 falls under the ORF class, with uncertain function. The CDR3 length is 14 residues. With 10 bases removed from V and 0 bases from J, the gap between germline ends came to 13 bases. For the CDR3, the DNA is TGCGCCAAGGATGTCTTCACCTCTGGAAACACCATATATTTT. Its translation is CAKDVFTSGNTIYF.

J is TRBJ2-7 and V is TRBV5-4; D is possibly TRBD2 (6 bases). V gave up 5 bases and J gave up 0 bases, with 12 bases separating them. Germline CDR1 SGHNT, CDR2 YYREEE (reference sequence). This CDR3 region has 14 residues. CDR3 residues: CASRGGASSYEQYF. CDR3 DNA sequence: TGTGCCAGCAGGGGCGGGGCTAGCTCCTACGAGCAGTACTTC.

V is TRBV7-6 and J is TRBJ2-5; 9 nucleotides align to TRBD2. Germline loops: CDR1 SGHVS, CDR2 FNYEAQ. The V and J ends lost 5 bases and 0 bases, in that order; junction bases with no gene match: 13. The CDR3 contains 18 residues. CDR3 nucleotides: TGTGCCAGCAGCCCCACGACCCCTAGCGGGACCTACCAAGAGACCCAGTACTTC. Translated, it gives CASSPTTPSGTYQETQYF. Drawing the rest from reference TRBV7-6 and TRBJ2-5, the complete variable domain is GAGVSQSPRYKVTKRGQDVALRCDPISGHVSLYWYRQALGQGPEFLTYFNYEAQQDKSGLPNDRFSAERPEGSISTLTIQRTEQRDSAMYRCASSPTTPSGTYQETQYFGPGTRLLVL.

The genes are TRBV7-7 and TRBJ2-2; D is unresolved. The CDR3 totals 13 residues. Trimming stripped 5 bases from V and 3 bases from J, with 7 bases between. Per germline, CDR1 SSHAT and CDR2 FNYEAQ (reference sequence). The DNA of the CDR3 is TGTGCCAGCAGCCTTGATCACACCGGGGAGCTGTTTTTT. Protein product: CASSLDHTGELFF.

Comment on this clone: This CDR3 is also generated by other DNA sequences in the sample. The chain uses TRBV9 and TRBJ2-2, with TRBD2 as a possible D gene (6 bases). The V end was cut by 4 bases, the J end by 6 bases, with 7 bases between. CDR1 is SGDLS and CDR2 is YYNGEE in the germline V gene. The CDR3 runs 12 residues. CDR3: CASSRGSGELFF. CDR3 bases: TGTGCCAGCAGCCGGGGGTCCGGGGAGCTGTTTTTT.

The CDR3 sequence is CASTLSAGGVTDTQYF. CDR3 coding DNA: TGTGCCAGCACCCTCTCAGCGGGGGGCGTCACAGATACGCAGTATTTT. V gene TRBV7-2 combines with J gene TRBJ2-3, with TRBD2 matching over 9 bases. The CDR3 sequence is 16 residues long. V trimming: 7 bases; J trimming: 2 bases; junction bases outside the gene matches: 10. CDR1 SGHTA and CDR2 FQGNSA come from the germline V gene.

CDR3 sequence (DNA): TGTGCCAGCAGCCGGGGAGGTGCAGGGGAGACCCAGTACTTC. Protein product: CASSRGGAGETQYF. This chain uses TRBV6-5 with TRBJ2-5; D may be TRBD2 (6 bases). CDR3 size: 14 residues. Germline CDR1 is MNHEY and CDR2 is SVGAGI. V was trimmed by 6 bases and J by 5 bases, leaving 16 bases between them.

This chain connects TRBV7-6 to TRBJ2-1; 9 positions agree with TRBD2. V lost 4 bases, J lost 6 bases, and 4 bases stayed unmatched. This CDR3 region has 14 residues. CDR1 and CDR2 from the germline V gene are SGHVS and FNYEAQ. The chain's CDR3 is CASSSPGLANEQFF. DNA for the CDR3: TGTGCCAGCAGCTCCCCGGGACTAGCCAATGAGCAGTTCTTC.